The rows below give T cell receptor beta chains drawn from one sample of a study of T cells in localized non-small cell lung cancer. Using immunoSEQ multiplex PCR, the repertoire was profiled, and TCRdb retains in-frame clones only, with some absent. The repertoire includes fewer than 35,000 clones, 65% to 90% of them detected once, and about 4.2% sits in the top ten. Here the sequenced sample was peripheral blood, taken before any cancer treatment. The receptors shown here come from a male donor at least 60 years old with stage III lung adenocarcinoma. Each CDR3 is given with its conserved first and last residue. The D gene is left open where the match is weak. The listing skips clone size in some rows; elsewhere it reads once, few, many or a size class.

CDR3nt	CDR3aa	j_gene	v_gene	abundance	d_gene
TGTGCCAGCTCACCACAGGGCAGACTTAACTATGGCTACACCTTC	CASSPQGRLNYGYTF	TRBJ1-2	TRBV18	.	.
TGTGCCAGCAGCTTAGGGACAGGCTCCTACGAGCAGTACTTC	CASSLGTGSYEQYF	TRBJ2-7	TRBV7-6	.	TRBD1
TGTGCCAGCAGGGCAGGGAATCAGCCCCAGCATTTT	CASRAGNQPQHF	TRBJ1-5	TRBV28	.	.
TGTGCCAGCTCACCCCAGACAGAGAGCAATCAGCCCCAGCATTTT	CASSPQTESNQPQHF	TRBJ1-5	TRBV18	.	.
TGTGCCAGCAGCGTCGTGGCAGCTTCCTACGAGCAGTACTTC	CASSVVAASYEQYF	TRBJ2-7	TRBV9	.	.
TGTGCCAGCAGCTTAGGCCTAGCGGGAGCGGTAGATACGCAGTATTTT	CASSLGLAGAVDTQYF	TRBJ2-3	TRBV7-9	.	TRBD2
TGTGCCAGCAGCCCTCGGGGAGGGAATACGCAGTATTTT	CASSPRGGNTQYF	TRBJ2-3	TRBV6-4	.	TRBD2
TGTGCCAGCAGCTTGGAGGGGGCGTATAACACTGAAGCTTTCTTT	CASSLEGAYNTEAFF	TRBJ1-1	TRBV5-4	.	TRBD1
TGTGCCAGCAGACGGACAGGCTATGGCTACACCTTC	CASRRTGYGYTF	TRBJ1-2	TRBV28	few	TRBD1
TGTGCCAGCAGCCGTAGTGACAGTGAGCAGTTCTTC	CASSRSDSEQFF	TRBJ2-1	TRBV7-8	.	.
TGCGCCAGCAGCCCAACAGGGTTCGGAAACAATGAGCAGTTCTTC	CASSPTGFGNNEQFF	TRBJ2-1	TRBV5-1	.	.
TGTGCCTGGAAAGACAGGGTTAACACTGAAGCTTTCTTT	CAWKDRVNTEAFF	TRBJ1-1	TRBV30	.	TRBD1
TGTGCCAGCAGTGTACAGGGGAACACCGGGGAGCTGTTTTTT	CASSVQGNTGELFF	TRBJ2-2	TRBV2	.	.
TGTGCCAGCAGCACCGGGACAGGGGTCTACAATGAGCAGTTCTTC	CASSTGTGVYNEQFF	TRBJ2-1	TRBV5-4	.	TRBD1
TGTGCCAGCAGCTTAGCGGCAGGGGGGAGGAATGAGCAGTTCTTC	CASSLAAGGRNEQFF	TRBJ2-1	TRBV7-2	.	.